The 9 T cell receptor beta chains in this list originate from one sample, sequenced in a study of cytomegalovirus exposure and HLA in healthy donors. Profiled with immunoSEQ multiplex PCR; TCRdb holds only in-frame clones, not every one. The table includes 100,000 to 150,000 clones, about 89% detected once. The sample consisted of PBMCs. The receptors derive from a woman aged 18-30 years in good health and CMV-seronegative.

The chain combines TRBV15 with TRBJ2-1; 8 bases are shared with TRBD1. The V and J ends lost 0 bases and 7 bases, in that order; junction bases with no gene match: 5. The CDR3 is 15 amino acids. Germline loops: CDR1 LNHNV, CDR2 YYDKDF (reference sequence). In DNA, the CDR3 is TGTGCCACCAGCAGAGAGGACAGGGTGAGGAATGAGCAGTTCTTC. Protein product: CATSREDRVRNEQFF.

V gene TRBV27 combines with J gene TRBJ2-5; the match to TRBD2 covers 13 bases. Looked up from germline, CDR1 is MNHEY and CDR2 is SMNVEV (reference sequence). CDR3 length: 17 amino acids. Trimming cost V 5 bases and J 3 bases; bases outside gene matches: 9. CDR3 nucleotide sequence: TGTGCCAGCAGTCCCTGGACTAGCGGGAGTGTCGAAGAGACCCAGTACTTC. Residues: CASSPWTSGSVEETQYF.

The chain employs TRBV4-1 and TRBJ1-5; TRBD1 matches at 7 bases. CDR3 size: 17 residues. CDR1 is MGHRA, CDR2 YSYEKL, per germline. With V trimmed by 4 bases and J by 1 base, 10 bases remained unmatched. CDR3 loop: CASSPERGRGSNQPQHF. The CDR3 DNA reads as TGCGCCAGCAGCCCCGAGAGGGGGCGTGGAAGCAATCAGCCCCAGCATTTT.

The V gene is TRBV4-1, the J gene TRBJ2-7; D is perhaps TRBD2 (6 bases). V lost 4 bases to trimming and J lost 1 base, with 14 bases between them. This CDR3 contains 15 residues. Germline lookup yields CDR1 MGHRA and CDR2 YSYEKL. CDR3 DNA: TGCGCCAGCAGCCTGACCGTGGGGGGATCCTACGAGCAGTACTTC. This encodes CASSLTVGGSYEQYF.

The chain links TRBV9 to TRBJ2-7; 8 nucleotides line up with TRBD1. The CDR3 contains 16 residues. With 3 bases clipped from V and 0 bases from J, the junction kept 8 bases outside the gene matches. Germline V gives CDR1 SGDLS, CDR2 YYNGEE. This chain's CDR3 is CASSGREDRGSYEQYF. The CDR3 nucleotides are TGTGCCAGCAGCGGAAGAGAAGACAGGGGCTCCTACGAGCAGTACTTC.

The CDR3 DNA sequence: TGTGCCAGCAGCATCGGGACAGACCCCAATCAGCCCCAGCATTTT. It is translated as CASSIGTDPNQPQHF. This chain links TRBV7-9 with TRBJ1-5; 7 bases agree with TRBD1. The CDR3 contains 15 residues. Germline V gene lookup returns CDR1 SEHNR and CDR2 FQNEAQ (reference sequence). Trimming at V came to 5 bases and at J to 3 bases, leaving 7 bases not matched to a gene.

This chain uses TRBV5-3 with TRBJ2-5; 9 bases agree with TRBD2. TRBV5-3 is an ORF for which the function is uncertain. The length of the CDR3 is 17 residues. J lost 5 bases, V lost 4 bases, and 15 bases had no gene match. The CDR3 loop is CARSRAGGRQTEETQYF. In DNA, the CDR3 is TGTGCCAGAAGCCGAGCGGGAGGCCGTCAGACGGAGGAGACCCAGTACTTC.

V is TRBV4-1 and J is TRBJ2-7; 7 bases fit TRBD1. The V segment lost 3 bases and the J segment 3 bases; nucleotides outside the gene matches: 5. Germline CDR1 reads MGHRA; CDR2 reads YSYEKL. The CDR3 sequence is 14 residues long. CDR3 protein: CASSHPGTDYEQYF. The CDR3 DNA sequence: TGCGCCAGCAGCCACCCCGGGACAGACTACGAGCAGTACTTC.

The rearrangement uses TRBV9 and TRBJ2-2; maybe TRBD2 (5 bases). V was clipped by 4 bases and J by 10 bases, with 29 bases between them. CDR1 and CDR2 from the germline V gene are SGDLS and YYNGEE. This CDR3 has 18 amino acids. In DNA, the CDR3 is TGTGCCAGCAGCCCGCGTTACTTTCGGCTGGATGAGCGGCCGGAGCTGTTTTTT. Translated, it gives CASSPRYFRLDERPELFF.